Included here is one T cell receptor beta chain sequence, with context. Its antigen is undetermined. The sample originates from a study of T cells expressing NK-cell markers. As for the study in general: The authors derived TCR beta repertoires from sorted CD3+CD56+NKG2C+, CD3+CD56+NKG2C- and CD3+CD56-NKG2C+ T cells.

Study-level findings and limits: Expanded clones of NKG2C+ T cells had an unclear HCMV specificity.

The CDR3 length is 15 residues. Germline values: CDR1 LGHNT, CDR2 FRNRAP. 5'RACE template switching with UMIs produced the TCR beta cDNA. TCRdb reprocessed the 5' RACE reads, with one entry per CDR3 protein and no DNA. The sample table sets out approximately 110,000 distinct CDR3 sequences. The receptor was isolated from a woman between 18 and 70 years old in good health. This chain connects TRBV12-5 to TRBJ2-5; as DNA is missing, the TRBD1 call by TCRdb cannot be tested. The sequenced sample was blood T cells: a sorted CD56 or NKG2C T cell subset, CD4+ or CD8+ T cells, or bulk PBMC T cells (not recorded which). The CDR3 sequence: CASGLGITGGQTQYF.